What follows are 4 T cell receptor beta chains derived from one specimen sequenced in a study of blood T cell repertoires in COVID-19. TCRdb keeps only in-frame clones here, not all; method: immunoSEQ multiplex PCR. Among 150,000 to 190,000 clones listed, roughly 88% were seen once. Input material: peripheral blood. Source of these receptors: a woman between 45 and 65 years old with acute or convalescent COVID-19.

This clone was seen just once. This chain joins TRBV19 and TRBJ2-7; a possible D gene is TRBD1 (6 bases). The CDR3 is 15 amino acids. The V end lost 1 base, the J end lost 0 bases, and 10 bases lay between the germline ends. Germline V CDR1 and CDR2: LNHDA, SQIVND (reference sequence). The CDR3 DNA sequence: TGTGCCAGTAGTATAGTAACAGGGAGCTCCTACGAGCAGTACTTC. The encoded protein is CASSIVTGSSYEQYF.

CDR3 DNA: TGTGCCAGTGGACCGGGACACCCCTATGGCTACACCTTC. Protein product: CASGPGHPYGYTF. The rearrangement links TRBV19 to TRBJ1-2; tentatively, D is TRBD1 (6 bases). CDR3 length: 13 residues. Germline lookup yields CDR1 LNHDA and CDR2 SQIVND (reference sequence). The V and J ends lost 8 bases and 4 bases respectively, with 14 bases between them. The whole variable domain, filled in from reference TRBV19 and TRBJ1-2, reads DGGITQSPKYLFRKEGQNVTLSCEQNLNHDAMYWYRQDPGQGLRLIYYSQIVNDFQKGDIAEGYSVSREKKESFPLTVTSAQKNPTAFYLCASGPGHPYGYTFGSGTRLTVV.

The J gene is TRBJ2-5, the V gene TRBV7-6; 7 nucleotides align to TRBD2. The CDR3 consists of 15 residues. The germline CDR1 and CDR2 sequences are SGHVS and FNYEAQ. The trim removed 4 bases at V and 5 bases at J, leaving 10 bases unmatched. In DNA, the CDR3 is TGTGCCAGCAGCTCACTAGCGCGGGCGGGGGAGACCCAGTACTTC. Translating gives CASSSLARAGETQYF.

This clone was detected once. The V and J genes are TRBV7-7 and TRBJ2-5; 7 bases are shared with TRBD2. This CDR3 region has 15 residues. Trimming cost V 4 bases and J 5 bases; bases outside gene matches: 10. Germline V gives CDR1 SSHAT, CDR2 FNYEAQ (reference sequence). The CDR3 coding sequence is TGTGCCAGCAGCTCCCTCGGGGGAGGGCCCGAGACCCAGTACTTC. This translates into CASSSLGGGPETQYF.